These 3 T cell receptor beta chains were all obtained from the same sample, sequenced in a study of blood T cells in healthy people across ages (dated by TCRdb to between 2014 and 2017). To prepare the library, 5' RACE was applied. Reads for this sample came from an Illumina HiSeq 2500. A second about 7 to 11 cycle PCR used a sample-barcoded 5' primer and a J-beta primer mix. TCRdb took the public reads, trimmed them with fastp at Q25, ran MiXCR for clone calling and kept in-frame beta chains. Every entry covers one CDR3 protein and lists the most common genes and DNA from its rows. This sample holds roughly 500,000 distinct CDR3 sequences; roughly a quarter were observed only once. Approximately 17% of the sample belongs to the ten largest clones. The sequencing sample was made of blood. The receptors were sampled from a woman aged 70-85 years in good health.

This clonotype turned up a few times. The chain is built from TRBV6-5 and TRBJ2-7, with a possible D match to TRBD2 (7 bases). The V gene lost 2 bases and the J gene lost 1 base, with 15 bases spanning the gap. There are 16 residues in the CDR3. CDR1 is MNHEY and CDR2 is SVGAGI in the germline V gene. In DNA, the CDR3 is TGTGCCAGCAGTTACAGGGGGGGGGGCCGGTCCTACGAGCAGTACTTC. Translated, it gives CASSYRGGGRSYEQYF.

The CDR3 bases are TGTGCCAGCAGCTCGCATAACTTGGCCAGTGAAAAACTGTTTTTT. Encoded protein: CASSSHNLASEKLFF. This chain joins TRBV7-9 and TRBJ1-4; D gene ambiguous. Trimming pared 4 bases from V and 7 bases from J, leaving 16 bases between. This CDR3 is 15 amino acids long. Per the germline V gene, CDR1 is SEHNR and CDR2 is FQNEAQ (reference sequence).

The chain is built from TRBV20-1 and TRBJ2-1; possible D gene TRBD2, 5 bases. Germline V CDR1 and CDR2: DFQATT, SNEGSKA (reference sequence). V shed 2 bases and J shed 3 bases, with 8 bases lying between them. The CDR3 extends over 13 amino acids. The CDR3 here is CSARLTSYNEQFF. The CDR3, as DNA: TGCAGTGCTAGACTAACTAGCTACAATGAGCAGTTCTTC.